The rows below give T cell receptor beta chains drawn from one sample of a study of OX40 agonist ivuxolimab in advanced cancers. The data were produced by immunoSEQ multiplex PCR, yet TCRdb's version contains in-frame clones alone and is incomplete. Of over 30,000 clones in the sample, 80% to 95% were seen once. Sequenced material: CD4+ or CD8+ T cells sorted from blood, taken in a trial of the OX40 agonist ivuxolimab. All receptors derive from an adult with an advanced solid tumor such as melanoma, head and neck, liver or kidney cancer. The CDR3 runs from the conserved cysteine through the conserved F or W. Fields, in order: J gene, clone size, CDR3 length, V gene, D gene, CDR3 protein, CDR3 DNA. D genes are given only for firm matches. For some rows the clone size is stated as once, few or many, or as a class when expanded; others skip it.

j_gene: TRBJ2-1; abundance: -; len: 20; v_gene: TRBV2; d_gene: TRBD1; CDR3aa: CASSEALLGSYRGVYNEQFF; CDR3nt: TGTGCCAGCAGTGAAGCGCTTCTAGGGTCGTACAGGGGTGTTTACAATGAGCAGTTCTTC
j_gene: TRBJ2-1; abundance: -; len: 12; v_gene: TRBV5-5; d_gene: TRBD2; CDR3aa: CASSRTSHEQFF; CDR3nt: TGTGCCAGCTCTAGGACTAGTCATGAGCAGTTCTTC
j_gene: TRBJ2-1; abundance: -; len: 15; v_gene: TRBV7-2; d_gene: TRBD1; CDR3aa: CASTSGTGLYNEQFF; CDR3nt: TGTGCCAGCACCTCCGGGACAGGGTTGTACAATGAGCAGTTCTTC
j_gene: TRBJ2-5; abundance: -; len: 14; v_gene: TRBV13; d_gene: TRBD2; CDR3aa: CASSLGLVASEQYF; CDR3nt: TGTGCCAGCAGCTTGGGACTAGTGGCGTCAGAGCAGTACTTC
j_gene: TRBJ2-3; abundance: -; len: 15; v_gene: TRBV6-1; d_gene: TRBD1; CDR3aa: CASSADRGGTDTQYF; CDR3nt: TGTGCCAGCAGTGCCGACAGGGGCGGCACAGATACGCAGTATTTT
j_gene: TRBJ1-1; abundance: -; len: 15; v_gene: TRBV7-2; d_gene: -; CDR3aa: CASSLVGGENTEAFF; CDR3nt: TGTGCCAGCAGCTTAGTCGGGGGCGAGAACACTGAAGCTTTCTTT
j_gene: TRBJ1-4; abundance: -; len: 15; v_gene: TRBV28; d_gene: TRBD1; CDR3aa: CASSSTGGINEKLFF; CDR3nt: TGTGCCAGCAGTTCTACAGGGGGGATTAATGAAAAACTGTTTTTT
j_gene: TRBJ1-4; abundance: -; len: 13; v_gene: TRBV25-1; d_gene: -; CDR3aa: CASSWGFNEKLFF; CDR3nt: TGTGCCAGCTCTTGGGGCTTTAATGAAAAACTGTTTTTT
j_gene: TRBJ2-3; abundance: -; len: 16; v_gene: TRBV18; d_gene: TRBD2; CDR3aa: CASSPPVGGGPDTQYF; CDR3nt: TGTGCCAGCTCACCACCGGTCGGGGGGGGGCCAGATACGCAGTATTTT
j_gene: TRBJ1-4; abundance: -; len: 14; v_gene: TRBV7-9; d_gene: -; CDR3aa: CASSFKGLGEKLFF; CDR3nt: TGTGCCAGCAGCTTTAAGGGTTTAGGTGAAAAACTGTTTTTT
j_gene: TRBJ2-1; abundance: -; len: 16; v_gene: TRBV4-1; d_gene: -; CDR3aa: CASSQVRLQVYNEQFF; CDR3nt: TGCGCCAGCAGCCAGGTCAGACTACAAGTGTACAATGAGCAGTTCTTC
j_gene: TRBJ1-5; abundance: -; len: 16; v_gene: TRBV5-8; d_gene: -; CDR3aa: CASSLDFLGEHQPQHF; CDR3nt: TGTGCCAGCAGCTTGGATTTTTTGGGGGAACATCAGCCCCAGCATTTT
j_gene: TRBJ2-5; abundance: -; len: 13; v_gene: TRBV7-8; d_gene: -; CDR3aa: CASSLGGKETQYF; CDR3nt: TGTGCCAGCAGCCTGGGGGGCAAGGAGACCCAGTACTTC
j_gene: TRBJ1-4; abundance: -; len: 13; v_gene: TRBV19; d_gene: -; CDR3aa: CASRAGANEKLFF; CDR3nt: TGTGCCAGTCGGGCAGGGGCTAATGAAAAACTGTTTTTT
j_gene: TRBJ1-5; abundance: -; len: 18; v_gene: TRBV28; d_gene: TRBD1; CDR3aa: CASSVKSGTGGTNQPQHF; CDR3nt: TGTGCCAGCAGCGTCAAATCCGGGACAGGGGGTACGAATCAGCCCCAGCATTTT
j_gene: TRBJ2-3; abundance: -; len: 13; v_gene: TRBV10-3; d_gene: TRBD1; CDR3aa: CAISELGGTGQYF; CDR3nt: TGTGCCATCAGTGAGTTAGGGGGGACAGGGCAGTATTTT
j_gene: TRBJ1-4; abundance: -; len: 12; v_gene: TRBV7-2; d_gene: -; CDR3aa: CASREEDTKLFF; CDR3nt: TGTGCCAGCAGGGAGGAGGACACTAAACTGTTTTTT
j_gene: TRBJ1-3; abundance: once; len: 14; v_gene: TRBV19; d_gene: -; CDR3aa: CASRTGAAGNTIYF; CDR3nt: TGTGCCAGTAGGACAGGCGCCGCGGGAAACACCATATATTTT
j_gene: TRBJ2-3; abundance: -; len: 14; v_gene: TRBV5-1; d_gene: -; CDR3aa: CASSLEATTDTQYF; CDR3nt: TGCGCCAGCAGCTTGGAGGCCACCACAGATACGCAGTATTTT
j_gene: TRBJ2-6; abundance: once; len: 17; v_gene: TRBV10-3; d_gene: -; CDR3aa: CATGGGSQSSGANVLTF; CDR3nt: TGTGCCACCGGGGGCGGATCCCAAAGCTCTGGGGCCAACGTCCTGACTTTC
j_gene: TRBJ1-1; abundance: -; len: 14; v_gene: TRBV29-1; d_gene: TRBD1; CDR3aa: CSVVRTGLGTEAFF; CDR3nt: TGCAGCGTTGTACGGACAGGTCTGGGCACTGAAGCTTTCTTT
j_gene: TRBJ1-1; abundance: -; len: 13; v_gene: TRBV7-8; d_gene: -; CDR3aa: CASSLNRNTEAFF; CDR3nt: TGTGCCAGCAGCTTAAACAGGAACACTGAAGCTTTCTTT
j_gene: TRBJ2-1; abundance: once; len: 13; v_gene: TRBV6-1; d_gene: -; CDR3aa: CASSGLTYNEQFF; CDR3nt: TGTGCCAGCAGTGGGCTTACCTACAATGAGCAGTTCTTC
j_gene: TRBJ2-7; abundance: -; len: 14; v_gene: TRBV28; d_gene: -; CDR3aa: CASSLQGPSFEQYF; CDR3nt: TGTGCCAGCAGTTTACAGGGGCCTTCATTCGAGCAGTACTTC
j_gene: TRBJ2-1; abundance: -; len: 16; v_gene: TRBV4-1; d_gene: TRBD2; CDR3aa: CASSQAPGLEDNEQFF; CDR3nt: TGCGCCAGCAGCCAAGCCCCGGGACTAGAGGACAATGAGCAGTTCTTC
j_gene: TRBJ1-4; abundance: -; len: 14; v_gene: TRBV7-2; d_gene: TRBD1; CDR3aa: CASSYQGGNEKLFF; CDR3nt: TGTGCCAGCAGCTACCAGGGGGGGAATGAAAAACTGTTTTTT
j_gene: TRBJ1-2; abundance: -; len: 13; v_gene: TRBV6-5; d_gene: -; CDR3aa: CASSYEGFYGYTF; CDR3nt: TGTGCCAGCAGTTACGAGGGTTTCTATGGCTACACCTTC
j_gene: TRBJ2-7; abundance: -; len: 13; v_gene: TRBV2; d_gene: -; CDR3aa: CASRQGTYYEQYF; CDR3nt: TGTGCCAGCAGACAGGGCACCTACTACGAGCAGTACTTC